Presented here are 11 T cell receptor beta chains from one specimen sequenced in a study of cytomegalovirus exposure and HLA in healthy donors. Researchers ran the PCR with 60 Vbeta and 13 Jbeta primers. Sequenced by immunoSEQ multiplex PCR; TCRdb stores in-frame clones only, minus some. The sample records 150,000 to 200,000 clones, approximately 77% being singletons. Specimen: PBMCs. Receptor source: a male donor in good health and CMV-seronegative.

Comments on this clone: The conserved final phenylalanine or tryptophan is absent from the CDR3, which likely points to a read error. This sequence joins TRBV27 and TRBJ1-2; tentatively, D is TRBD1 (6 bases). CDR3 length: 14 residues. Trimming took off 0 bases at V and 7 bases at J, with 12 bases between the two ends. From germline, CDR1 is MNHEY and CDR2 SMNVEV (reference sequence). The CDR3 bases are TGTGCCAGCAGTTTATCAGGGGCAGGGGCTGGCTACACCCTC. Translating it yields CASSLSGAGAGYTL.

The V call is TRBV4-1, the J call TRBJ2-3, with a possible D match to TRBD1 (6 bases). In germline, CDR1 is MGHRA, CDR2 YSYEKL. The CDR3 loop spans 16 amino acids. Trimming took off 0 bases at V and 2 bases at J, with 12 bases between the two ends. This CDR3 is CASSQDDRGFTDTQYF. CDR3 sequence (DNA): TGCGCCAGCAGCCAAGATGATAGGGGGTTCACAGATACGCAGTATTTT.

The CDR3 DNA reads TGTGCCAGCAGCGTAGGAGGCAACAATGAGCAGTTCTTC. Protein sequence: CASSVGGNNEQFF. The V and J genes are TRBV9 and TRBJ2-1, with D unclear. CDR1 and CDR2 from the germline V gene are SGDLS and YYNGEE. V lost 0 bases and J lost 5, with 6 bases in between. The CDR3 is 13 residues long.

This clone was recorded only once. The chain employs TRBV6-4 and TRBJ2-1; a possible D gene is TRBD2 (5 bases). This CDR3 comprises 14 residues. Germline V gene data show CDR1 as MRHNA and CDR2 as SNTAGT. Trimming removed 4 bases from V and 8 bases from J, with 15 bases in between. In nucleotides, the CDR3 is TGTGCCAGCAGTGCCGAACTAGTCTCGGATGAGCAGTTCTTC. Protein product: CASSAELVSDEQFF.

The J gene is TRBJ2-7, the V gene TRBV18; 7 bases align to TRBD1. The trim removed 0 bases at V and 0 bases at J, leaving 2 bases unmatched. This CDR3 is 15 amino acids long. The V gene's germline CDR1 is KGHSH and CDR2 LQKENI. DNA for the CDR3: TGTGCCAGCTCACCACCGGGACAGCCCTCCTACGAGCAGTACTTC. Translating it yields CASSPPGQPSYEQYF.

This clone was recorded once. This chain uses TRBV18 with TRBJ1-2; TRBD1 aligns across 8 bases. V lost 1 base and J lost 8; bases outside the gene matches: 15. Looked up from germline, CDR1 is KGHSH and CDR2 is LQKENI. The CDR3 totals 17 residues. This CDR3 reads CASSPRNRGNGGGGYTF. CDR3 coding DNA: TGTGCCAGCTCACCACGTAACAGGGGGAACGGTGGAGGCGGCTACACCTTC.

This clone was seen once. This chain connects TRBV4-2 to TRBJ1-1; a weak D match, TRBD1 (6 bases). This CDR3 has 14 residues. Germline CDR1 and CDR2: LGHNA and YNFKEQ. The V and J ends lost 1 base and 3 bases respectively, with 9 bases between them. CDR3 DNA: TGTGCCAGCAGCCAAGGAAGGACAGACACTGAAGCTTTCTTT. Its translation: CASSQGRTDTEAFF.

The chain recombines TRBV4-3 with TRBJ1-1; D is unresolved. The germline gives CDR1 LGHNA, CDR2 YSLEER. V lost 0 bases, J lost 2 bases, and 13 bases lay in between. CDR3 length: 16 residues. DNA for the CDR3: TGCGCCAGCAGCCAAGATTTCCCCACTGATAACACTGAAGCTTTCTTT. Translation gives CASSQDFPTDNTEAFF.

The V and J genes are TRBV6-1 and TRBJ1-5, with D possibly being TRBD1 (5 bases). Looked up from germline, CDR1 is MNHNS and CDR2 is SASEGT. The CDR3 has 13 residues. V was clipped by 7 bases and J by 6 bases, with 13 bases between them. CDR3 sequence: CASMAGIFQPQHF. DNA of the CDR3: TGTGCCAGCATGGCAGGGATTTTTCAGCCCCAGCATTTT.

The chain is built from TRBV6-1 and TRBJ2-5, with 8 bases lining up with TRBD2. The DNA end is more similar to TRBJ2-7, so the J call may be wrong. There are 16 residues in the CDR3. Per germline, CDR1 MNHNS and CDR2 SASEGT. The CDR3 nucleotides are TGTGCCAGCAGTGAACTCGTAGCGGGGAACTCCTACGAGCAGTACTTC. Its protein product is CASSELVAGNSYEQYF.

The V call is TRBV7-3, the J call TRBJ2-3; D gene uncertain. CDR1 SGHTA and CDR2 FQGTGA come from the germline V gene. This CDR3 contains 12 residues. The V gene lost 5 bases and the J gene lost 6 bases, with 9 bases spanning the gap. The CDR3 reads CASSEKRDTQYF. CDR3 coding DNA: TGTGCCAGCAGCGAAAAGAGGGATACGCAGTATTTT.